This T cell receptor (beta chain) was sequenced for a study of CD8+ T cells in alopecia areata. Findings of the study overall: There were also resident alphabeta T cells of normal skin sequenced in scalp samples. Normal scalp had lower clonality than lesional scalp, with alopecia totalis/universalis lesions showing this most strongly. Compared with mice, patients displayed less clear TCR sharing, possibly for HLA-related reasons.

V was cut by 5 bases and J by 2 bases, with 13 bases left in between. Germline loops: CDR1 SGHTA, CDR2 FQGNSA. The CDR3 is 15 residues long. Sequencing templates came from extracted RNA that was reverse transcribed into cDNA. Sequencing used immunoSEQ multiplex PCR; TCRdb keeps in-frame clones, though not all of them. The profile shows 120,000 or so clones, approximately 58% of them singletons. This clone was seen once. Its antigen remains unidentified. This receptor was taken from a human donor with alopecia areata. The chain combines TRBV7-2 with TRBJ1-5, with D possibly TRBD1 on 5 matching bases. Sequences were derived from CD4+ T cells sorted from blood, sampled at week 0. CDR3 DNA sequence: TGTGCCAGCAGCCCCATGGGGGGTGGCAATCAGCCCCAGCATTTT. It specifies CASSPMGGGNQPQHF.